A selection of T cell receptor beta chains follows, all from one sample in a study of Graves' ophthalmopathy and Graves' hyperthyroidism. One entry per CDR3 protein, called by TCRdb with MiXCR from the multiplex PCR reads. The top ten clones hold over 7.5% of a sample with about 210,000 distinct CDR3 sequences, 29% of them seen once. Sequenced sample: peripheral blood. The receptor set was obtained from a man between 45 and 60 years old with Graves' ophthalmopathy. Each CDR3 is given without its conserved first and last residue.

v_call: TRBV6-5
cdr3_length: 14
cdr3_aa: ASSYGTGDSNQPQH

v_call: TRBV28
cdr3_length: 12
cdr3_aa: ASSLIRLGRGYT

v_call: TRBV7-9
cdr3_length: 12
cdr3_aa: ASSWEGVGTEAF

v_call: TRBV12-3/TRBV12-4
cdr3_length: 15
cdr3_aa: ASTQLAGYSGANVLT

v_call: TRBV19
cdr3_length: 15
cdr3_aa: ASSPREGLYSNQPQH

v_call: TRBV12-5
cdr3_length: 15
cdr3_aa: ASALQGALNGDTEAF

v_call: TRBV9
cdr3_length: 9
cdr3_aa: ASSATTEAF

v_call: TRBV11-2
cdr3_length: 11
cdr3_aa: ASSLSAPDEQY

v_call: TRBV7-9
cdr3_length: 13
cdr3_aa: ASSLVVADQETQY

v_call: TRBV12-5
cdr3_length: 14
cdr3_aa: ASPFLKQGRQETQY

v_call: TRBV12-3/TRBV12-4
cdr3_length: 14
cdr3_aa: ASRLGRGRRGNTIY

v_call: TRBV12-3/TRBV12-4
cdr3_length: 14
cdr3_aa: ASGGVGAGSNQPQH

v_call: TRBV7-3
cdr3_length: 12
cdr3_aa: ASSSHPNTGELF

v_call: TRBV20-1
cdr3_length: 9
cdr3_aa: SASSQGSQY